Shown below are 27 T cell receptor beta chains from a single sample sequenced in a study of CD8 T cells in Susac syndrome. Reverse transcription of 0.5 to 1 ug RNA was performed with random hexamers. MiXCR, run by TCRdb on the immunoSEQ multiplex PCR reads, gives a single entry per CDR3 protein. The table lists approximately 210,000 distinct CDR3 sequences, roughly 93% of them singletons. Sequenced input: CD4+ T cells from PBMCs. Receptors were obtained from a human donor with Susac syndrome.

This clonotype has only a few counts. The CDR3 bases are TGTGCCAGCAGACCAGGACGGACCAATCAGCCCCAGCATTTT. The encoded protein is CASRPGRTNQPQHF. The chain carries TRBV27 and TRBJ1-5; D call uncertain. CDR3 length: 14 residues. V dropped 6 bases and J dropped 3 bases, with 12 bases sitting between them. Germline V CDR1 and CDR2: MNHEY, SMNVEV (reference sequence).

The V call is TRBV28, the J call TRBJ2-3; 12 nucleotides match TRBD1. Germline V CDR1 and CDR2: MDHEN, SYDVKM. This CDR3 region has 16 residues. Trimming at V came to 6 bases and at J to 6 bases, leaving 10 bases not matched to a gene. CDR3 coding DNA: TGTGCCAGCAGCCCATCCGGGACAGGGGGCATGGATACGCAGTATTTT. It encodes CASSPSGTGGMDTQYF.

The chain couples TRBV9 to TRBJ1-5, with D possibly TRBD1 on 5 matching bases. CDR1 SGDLS and CDR2 YYNGEE come from the germline V gene. The CDR3 is 19 amino acids. Trimming pared 0 bases from V and 9 bases from J, leaving 28 bases between. CDR3 residues: CASSVVPYRGGEEGRPQHF. CDR3 nucleotide sequence: TGTGCCAGCAGCGTAGTTCCCTACCGGGGAGGGGAAGAAGGTCGGCCCCAGCATTTT.

The V call is TRBV20-1, the J call TRBJ2-5; no clear D. The CDR3 is 11 residues long. V was pared by 3 bases and J by 2 bases, with 4 bases between. Germline values: CDR1 DFQATT, CDR2 SNEGSKA (reference sequence). The CDR3 bases are TGCAGTGCTAGGGTACAAGAGACCCAGTACTTC. It is translated as CSARVQETQYF.

The chain combines TRBV30 with TRBJ2-7; a weak D match, TRBD2 (6 bases). Germline V lookup: CDR1 GTSNPN, CDR2 SVGIG (reference sequence). Trimming took 5 bases from V and 0 from J, leaving 20 bases between them. The CDR3 runs 16 residues. DNA for the CDR3: TGTGCCTGGGGACGGGCGAGGGACTTCAGCTCCTACGAGCAGTACTTC. Translated: CAWGRARDFSSYEQYF.

The V and J genes are TRBV5-1 and TRBJ1-2, with a possible D match to TRBD1 (5 bases). Trimming took off 0 bases at V and 6 bases at J, with 18 bases between the two ends. The CDR3 consists of 16 residues. Germline lookup yields CDR1 SGHRS and CDR2 YFSETQ. CDR3 sequence reads: CASSLEAGQGENGYTF. CDR3 DNA: TGCGCCAGCAGCTTGGAGGCTGGGCAGGGAGAGAATGGCTACACCTTC.

The chain links TRBV28 to TRBJ2-7, with a weak D call TRBD2 (5 bases). Germline values: CDR1 MDHEN, CDR2 SYDVKM. This CDR3 is built from 13 residues. Between the trimmed V and J ends, which lost 3 bases and 5 bases, there was a span of 11 bases. The CDR3 protein is CASSLRVRNEQYF. The CDR3 DNA reads as TGTGCCAGCAGTTTGAGGGTTCGGAACGAGCAGTACTTC.

The V call is TRBV20-1, the J call TRBJ2-3; 10 nucleotides line up with TRBD2. CDR3 length: 15 amino acids. The V gene end was trimmed by 3 bases and the J gene end by 3 bases; junction bases not matched to a gene: 6. CDR1 and CDR2 from the germline V gene are DFQATT and SNEGSKA (reference sequence). The CDR3 loop reads CSARPAGGVTDTQYF. The CDR3, as DNA: TGCAGTGCTAGGCCAGCGGGGGGGGTTACAGATACGCAGTATTTT.

This sequence joins TRBV5-4 and TRBJ2-1, with D possibly TRBD1 on 5 matching bases. Germline CDR1 and CDR2: SGHNT and YYREEE (reference sequence). The CDR3 is 15 amino acids. Deletions cut 1 base from V and 2 bases from J, with 10 bases between. CDR3 bases: TGTGCCAGCAGCTTGAGAAGACAGACCTACAATGAGCAGTTCTTC. This codes for CASSLRRQTYNEQFF.

This chain uses TRBV20-1 with TRBJ1-4; D gene ambiguous. The CDR3 has 14 residues. Between the trimmed V and J ends, which lost 1 base and 3 bases, there was a span of 9 bases. Germline V gene data show CDR1 as DFQATT and CDR2 as SNEGSKA (reference sequence). As DNA, the CDR3 is TGCAGTGCTAGAGGCCGCGGGGCTAATGAAAAACTGTTTTTT. Translating it yields CSARGRGANEKLFF.

The J gene is TRBJ1-2, the V gene TRBV12-3 or TRBV12-4; the match to TRBD1 covers 7 bases. CDR3 length equals 14 residues. The junction had 3 bases not matched to a gene; V was cut back by 5 bases and J by 0 bases. CDR3 coding DNA: TGTGCCAGCAGTACGGGACAGACTAACTATGGCTACACCTTC. It specifies CASSTGQTNYGYTF.

V gene TRBV30 combines with J gene TRBJ1-1, with TRBD1 matching 11 bases. From germline, CDR1 is GTSNPN and CDR2 SVGIG (reference sequence). This CDR3 contains 16 residues. Trimming cost V 1 base and J 4 bases; bases outside gene matches: 8. CDR3 sequence (DNA): TGTGCCTGGAGTGCCTTGGACAGGGGGCGATTCACTGAAGCTTTCTTT. This translates into CAWSALDRGRFTEAFF.

This sequence joins TRBV9 and TRBJ2-1, with D maybe TRBD1 (6 bases). This CDR3 comprises 15 residues. CDR1 and CDR2 from the germline V gene are SGDLS and YYNGEE. The ends were cut back, 4 bases at V and 1 base at J, with 12 bases in the middle. The CDR3 loop reads CASSPRTESYNEQFF. CDR3 DNA: TGTGCCAGCAGCCCACGGACAGAATCCTACAATGAGCAGTTCTTC.

CDR3 nucleotide sequence: TGTGCCAGCAGCCGGAGTGCGGGGGAGCTGTTTTTT. The encoded protein is CASSRSAGELFF. The chain recombines TRBV12-3 or TRBV12-4 with TRBJ2-2, with D unresolved. The length of the CDR3 is 12 residues. With 6 bases removed from V and 8 bases from J, the gap between germline ends came to 10 bases.

CDR3 residues: CASSLDGAYNSPLHF. The CDR3 DNA sequence: TGTGCCAGCAGTTTAGATGGCGCTTATAATTCACCCCTCCACTTT. The chain recombines TRBV27 with TRBJ1-6; D not resolved. V was shortened by 2 bases and J by 4 bases, with 9 bases between the two germline ends. Germline CDR1 and CDR2: MNHEY and SMNVEV (reference sequence). This CDR3 is built from 15 residues.

The V call is TRBV12-3 or TRBV12-4, the J call TRBJ1-5; 11 nucleotides line up with TRBD1. CDR3 length equals 15 residues. The trim removed 8 bases at V and 6 bases at J, leaving 9 bases unmatched. Here the CDR3 DNA reads TGTGCCAGCGGGGCGGGACAGGGGGGTGGTCAGCCCCAGCATTTT. Encoded protein: CASGAGQGGGQPQHF.

The CDR3 DNA reads as TGTGCCAGCACCCACCCGGGGACAGGGTTTTCACCCCTCCACTTT. The encoded protein is CASTHPGTGFSPLHF. J is TRBJ1-6 and V is TRBV6-5; 9 positions match TRBD1. Looked up from germline, CDR1 is MNHEY and CDR2 is SVGAGI. V was pared by 7 bases and J by 9 bases, with 10 bases of the junction left unmatched. The CDR3 covers 15 residues.

The chain links TRBV20-1 to TRBJ1-5; TRBD1 might be the D (6 bases). The V and J ends lost 6 bases and 4 bases respectively, with 25 bases between them. The length of the CDR3 is 17 residues. In germline, CDR1 is DFQATT, CDR2 SNEGSKA (reference sequence). Written as DNA, the CDR3 is TGCAGTGCGCCCGCGGCGGAGGCGGGACAAAAAAATCAGCCCCAGCATTTT. It yields the protein CSAPAAEAGQKNQPQHF.

The rearrangement joins TRBV11-3 to TRBJ2-1, with TRBD2 matching over 7 bases. The J segment lost 9 bases and the V segment lost 5 bases, leaving 13 bases of the junction unmatched. The germline gives CDR1 SGHNT, CDR2 YENEEA. This CDR3 is built from 15 residues. Here the CDR3 reads CASSALAADSGEQFF. CDR3 nucleotides: TGTGCCAGCAGCGCTCTAGCGGCGGATAGTGGTGAGCAGTTCTTC.

The gene calls are TRBV4-3 and TRBJ2-3; D unclear. The CDR3 spans 12 residues. The germline V gene encodes CDR1 LGHNA and CDR2 YSLEER. V was cut by 8 bases and J by 7 bases, with 13 bases left in between. The CDR3 DNA sequence: TGCGCCAGCTCGGGCCCTGAAAATACGCAGTATTTT. Its translation is CASSGPENTQYF.

The chain recombines TRBV3-1 with TRBJ2-5, with 12 bases aligning to TRBD2. Germline values: CDR1 LGHDT, CDR2 YNNKEL (reference sequence). This CDR3 comprises 16 residues. Germline trimming cut 0 bases from V and 3 bases from J; bases unmatched to any gene: 2. DNA of the CDR3: TGTGCCAGCAGCCAAGAGCTAGCGGGGGGGAAAGAGACCCAGTACTTC. It yields the protein CASSQELAGGKETQYF.

The chain links TRBV6-1 to TRBJ2-2; 11 bases are a match to TRBD1. The CDR3 loop spans 16 amino acids. Losses at the gene ends were 6 bases for V and 5 bases for J; bases not matched to a gene: 8. Germline CDR1 and CDR2: MNHNS and SASEGT. CDR3 DNA sequence: TGTGCCAGCAGCCGACTAGGGACAGGGGGGACCGGGGAGCTGTTTTTT. Residues: CASSRLGTGGTGELFF.

The rearrangement links TRBV7-9 to TRBJ2-5; 8 nucleotides align to TRBD2. The CDR3 has 17 residues. Losses at the gene ends were 5 bases for V and 2 bases for J; bases not matched to a gene: 13. Per the germline V gene, CDR1 is SEHNR and CDR2 is FQNEAQ (reference sequence). The CDR3 reads CASSRSGGGGRQETQYF. CDR3 sequence (DNA): TGTGCCAGCAGCCGCTCTGGAGGCGGGGGGCGGCAAGAGACCCAGTACTTC.

V is TRBV20-1 and J is TRBJ2-1; 8 bases line up with TRBD2. The V gene's germline CDR1 is DFQATT and CDR2 SNEGSKA (reference sequence). The CDR3 extends over 13 amino acids. With V trimmed by 5 bases and J by 7 bases, 7 bases remained unmatched. The CDR3 protein is CSAARLAKNEQFF. The DNA of the CDR3 is TGCAGTGCTGCTAGACTAGCGAAAAATGAGCAGTTCTTC.

The count of this clonotype is one. J is TRBJ1-5 and V is TRBV2; a weak D match, TRBD1 (6 bases). This CDR3 spans 14 amino acids. V lost 3 bases, J lost 4 bases, and 10 bases lay in between. The germline CDR1 and CDR2 sequences are SNHLY and FYNNEI. CDR3 sequence reads: CASSEGGPNQPQHF. The CDR3 region has the DNA TGTGCCAGCAGTGAGGGGGGGCCGAATCAGCCCCAGCATTTT.

The chain is built from TRBV12-3 or TRBV12-4 and TRBJ1-4; D uncertain. The V end lost 6 bases, the J end lost 3 bases, and 14 bases lay between the germline ends. The CDR3 sequence is 15 residues long. In nucleotides, the CDR3 is TGTGCCAGCAGCTCCCCCAGGACGGCTAATGAAAAACTGTTTTTT. Protein product: CASSSPRTANEKLFF.

This chain joins TRBV3-1 and TRBJ2-7, with D perhaps TRBD2 (6 bases). In germline, CDR1 is LGHDT, CDR2 YNNKEL (reference sequence). The CDR3 sequence is 12 residues long. Trimming took 3 bases from V and 7 from J, leaving 10 bases between them. CDR3 sequence reads: CASSHPGGEQYF. The DNA of the CDR3 is TGTGCCAGCAGCCATCCCGGGGGAGAGCAGTACTTC.